This T cell receptor (beta chain) was captured by sequencing in a study of T-cell memory formation after mild COVID-19 (TCRdb year 2021). In terms of the full investigation: TCR sequence clusters from the two donors were found to be largely donor specific. T-cell clones expanding and contracting after mild COVID-19 in a couple of donors were tracked by longitudinal TCRalpha and TCRbeta repertoire sequencing. Two young, previously healthy adult volunteers made up the cohort, one male and one female. Paper-wide results and their limitations: The study included only a couple of mild cases, and larger cohorts that include severe cases with pre-infection samples were judged to be necessary. Clones that contracted from day 15 to 85 showed balanced CD4/CD8 phenotypes, whereas a second wave of clones that expanded from day 15 to 37 leaned towards CD4+. Contracting CD4+ clones were located mainly in the CM and EM memory subsets, whereas CD8+ clones were found to be enriched in EMRA. Some responding clones were detected in pre-infection memory, suggesting pre-existing cross-reactive memory T cells joined the SARS-CoV-2 response. SARS-CoV-2 specificity was not confirmed for the second-wave clones peaking on day 37.

Notes on this clonotype: Its recognized antigen is unknown. Within one base of it there is no much larger clone, and no base qualities were kept.

The sequencing machine was an Illumina NovaSeq 6000. Using 5'RACE with constant-segment primers, TCRalpha and TCRbeta cDNA libraries were constructed, with sample barcodes and unique molecular identifiers added in the process. RNA was extracted from every sample with Trizol reagent. Library amplification was performed in two PCR steps, and a second sample barcode and Illumina TruSeq adapters were introduced in the second step. The libraries were sequenced on an Illumina NovaSeq using 2 x 150 bp paired-end reads. Regarding the original processing steps: The reads were demultiplexed and collapsed into UMI-guided consensus sequences using migec v1.2.7. Using mixcr v2.1.11, UMI consensuses were aligned to TRA and TRB V and J templates and then assembled into clonotypes. Expanded or contracted clonotypes were those called significant by both edgeR and NoisET, with noise models trained on biological replicates. edgeR calls used a false discovery rate-adjusted p below 0.01 and a log2 fold-change threshold of 1. As an exploratory analysis of dynamics, max-normalized trajectories of the 1000 most abundant clonotypes were examined by PCA with hierarchical clustering. The CD4 or CD8 phenotype of responding clones was assigned using the separately sequenced CD4+ and CD8+ repertoires. The public reads were run again by TCRdb, first through fastp at Q25 and then through MiXCR, and only productive beta chains were kept. Rows merge per CDR3 protein into single entries with the most common DNA and genes. TCRdb's processing, not the authors' own work, is the source of the V and J calls. The sample table contains 300,000 to 400,000 distinct CDR3 sequences; only one count was recorded for approximately 16% of them. The top ten clones comprise about 22% of the sample.

Counted from cysteine to phenylalanine, this CDR3 has 15 amino acids. Kept here is only the CDR3 DNA, which spans 45 bases and is read in frame from base 1. CDR1 and CDR2, per the germline V gene, are LGHNA and YNFKEQ. V and J lose 0 bases and 8 bases, and a span of 16 bases separates them. Ficoll-Paque density gradient centrifugation was used to isolate PBMCs. Sequencing input: PBMCs or a T cell subset sorted from them (not recorded which). This chain is built from TRBV4-2 and TRBJ1-2; the D gene is not confidently resolved. This TCR derives from a man between 18 and 29 years old who had mild COVID-19 (a few samples of this study predate the infection). The sample titles of this study are shuffled in the database, so cell type and time point are left out; the donor was told from shared clones. CDR3 reads: CASSQEWEGLGGYTF. The DNA sequence follows: TGTGCCAGCAGCCAAGAGTGGGAGGGTCTAGGCGGCTACACCTTC.